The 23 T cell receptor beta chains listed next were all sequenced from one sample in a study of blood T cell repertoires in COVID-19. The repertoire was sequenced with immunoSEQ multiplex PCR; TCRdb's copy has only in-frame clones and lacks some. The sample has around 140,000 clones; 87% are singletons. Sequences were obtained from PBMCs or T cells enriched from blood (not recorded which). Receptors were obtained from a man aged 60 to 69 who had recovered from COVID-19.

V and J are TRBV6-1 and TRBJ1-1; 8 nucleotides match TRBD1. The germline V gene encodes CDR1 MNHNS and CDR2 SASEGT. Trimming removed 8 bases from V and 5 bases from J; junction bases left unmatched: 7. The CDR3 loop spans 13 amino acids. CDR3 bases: TGTGCCAGCTCCAGGGGGCAGGTTACTGAAGCTTTCTTT. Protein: CASSRGQVTEAFF.

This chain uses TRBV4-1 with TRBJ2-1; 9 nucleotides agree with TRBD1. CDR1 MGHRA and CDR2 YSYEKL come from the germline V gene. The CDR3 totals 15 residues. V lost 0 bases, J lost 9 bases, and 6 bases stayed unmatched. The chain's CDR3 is CASSQEGDRASEQFF. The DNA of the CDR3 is TGCGCCAGCAGCCAAGAAGGGGACAGGGCTAGTGAGCAGTTCTTC.

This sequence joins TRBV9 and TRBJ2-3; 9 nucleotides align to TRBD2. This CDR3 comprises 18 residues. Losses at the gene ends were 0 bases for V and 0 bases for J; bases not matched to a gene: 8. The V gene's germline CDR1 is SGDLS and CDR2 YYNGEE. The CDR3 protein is CASSVGGAGGSSTDTQYF. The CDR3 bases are TGTGCCAGCAGCGTAGGAGGAGCGGGGGGATCTAGCACAGATACGCAGTATTTT.

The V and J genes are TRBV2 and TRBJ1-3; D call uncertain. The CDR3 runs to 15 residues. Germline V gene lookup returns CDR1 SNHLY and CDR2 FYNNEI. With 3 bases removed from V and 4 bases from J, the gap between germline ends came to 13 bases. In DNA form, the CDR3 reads TGTGCCAGCAGTGAGTTACCACCGCGGGGAAACACCATATATTTT. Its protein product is CASSELPPRGNTIYF.

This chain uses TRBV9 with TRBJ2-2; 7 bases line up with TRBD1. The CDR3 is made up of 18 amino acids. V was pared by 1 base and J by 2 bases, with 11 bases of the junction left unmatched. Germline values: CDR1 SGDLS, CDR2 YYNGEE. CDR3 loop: CASSVNRDRDPNTGELFF. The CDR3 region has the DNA TGTGCCAGCAGCGTAAACCGCGACAGGGACCCTAACACCGGGGAGCTGTTTTTT.

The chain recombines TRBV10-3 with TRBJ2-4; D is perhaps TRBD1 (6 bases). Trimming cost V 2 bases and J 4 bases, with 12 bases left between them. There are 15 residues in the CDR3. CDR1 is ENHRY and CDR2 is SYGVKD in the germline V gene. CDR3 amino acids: CAISESGQTKNIQYF. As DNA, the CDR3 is TGTGCCATCAGTGAGAGCGGACAGACGAAAAACATTCAGTACTTC.

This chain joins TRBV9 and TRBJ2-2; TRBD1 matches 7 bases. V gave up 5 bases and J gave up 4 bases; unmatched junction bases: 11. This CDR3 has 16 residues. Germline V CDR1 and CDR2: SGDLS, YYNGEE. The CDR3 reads CASSLPTGATTGELFF. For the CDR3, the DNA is TGTGCCAGCAGTCTACCCACAGGGGCGACCACCGGGGAGCTGTTTTTT.

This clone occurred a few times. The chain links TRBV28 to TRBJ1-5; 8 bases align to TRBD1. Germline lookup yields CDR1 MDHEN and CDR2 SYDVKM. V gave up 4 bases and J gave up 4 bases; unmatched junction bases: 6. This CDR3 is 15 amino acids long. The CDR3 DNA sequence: TGTGCCAGCAGTTCAGGACAGGGTCTAAATCAGCCCCAGCATTTT. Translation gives CASSSGQGLNQPQHF.

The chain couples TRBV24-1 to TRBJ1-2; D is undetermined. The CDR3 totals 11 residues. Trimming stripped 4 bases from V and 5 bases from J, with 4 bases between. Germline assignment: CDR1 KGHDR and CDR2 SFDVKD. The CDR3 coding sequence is TGTGCCACCAGTGACCTGTATGGCTACACCTTC. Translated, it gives CATSDLYGYTF.

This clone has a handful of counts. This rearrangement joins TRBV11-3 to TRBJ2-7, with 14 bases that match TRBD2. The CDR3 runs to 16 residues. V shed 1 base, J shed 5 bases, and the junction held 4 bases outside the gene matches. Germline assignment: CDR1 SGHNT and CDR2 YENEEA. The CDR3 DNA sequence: TGTGCCAGCAGCTTAGGGACTAGCGGGAGGATCGACGAGCAGTACTTC. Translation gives CASSLGTSGRIDEQYF.

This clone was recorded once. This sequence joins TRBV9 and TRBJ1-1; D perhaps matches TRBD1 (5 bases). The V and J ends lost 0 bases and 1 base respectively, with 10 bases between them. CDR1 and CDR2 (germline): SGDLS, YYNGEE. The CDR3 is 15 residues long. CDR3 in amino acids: CASSVGAGPNTEAFF. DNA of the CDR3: TGTGCCAGCAGCGTAGGGGCAGGGCCGAACACTGAAGCTTTCTTT.

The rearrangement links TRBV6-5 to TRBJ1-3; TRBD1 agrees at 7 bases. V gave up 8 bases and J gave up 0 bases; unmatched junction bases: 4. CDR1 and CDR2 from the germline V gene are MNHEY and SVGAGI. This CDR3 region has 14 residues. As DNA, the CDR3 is TGTGCCAGCGTTCAGGGGGTCTCTGGAAACACCATATATTTT. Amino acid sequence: CASVQGVSGNTIYF.

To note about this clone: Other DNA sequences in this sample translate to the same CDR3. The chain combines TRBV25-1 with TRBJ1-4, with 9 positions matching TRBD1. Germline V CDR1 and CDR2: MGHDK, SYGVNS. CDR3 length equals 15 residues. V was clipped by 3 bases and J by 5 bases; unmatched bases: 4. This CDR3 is CASSEPGQGNEKLFF. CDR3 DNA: TGTGCCAGCAGTGAGCCGGGACAGGGAAATGAAAAACTGTTTTTT. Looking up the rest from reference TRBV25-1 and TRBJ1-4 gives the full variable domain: EADIYQTPRYLVIGTGKKITLECSQTMGHDKMYWYQQDPGMELHLIHYSYGVNSTEKGDLSSESTVSRIRTEHFPLTLESARPSHTSQYLCASSEPGQGNEKLFFGSGTQLSVL.

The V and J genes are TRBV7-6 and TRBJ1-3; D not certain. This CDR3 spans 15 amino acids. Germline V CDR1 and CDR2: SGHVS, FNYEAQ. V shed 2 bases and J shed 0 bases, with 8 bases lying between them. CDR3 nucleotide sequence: TGTGCCAGCAGCTTAAAACGGGACTCTGGAAACACCATATATTTT. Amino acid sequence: CASSLKRDSGNTIYF.

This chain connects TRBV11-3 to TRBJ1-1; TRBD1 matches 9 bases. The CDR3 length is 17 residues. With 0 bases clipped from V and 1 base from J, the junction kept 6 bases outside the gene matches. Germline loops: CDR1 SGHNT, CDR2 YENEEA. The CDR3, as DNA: TGTGCCAGCAGCTTAGATTGGACAGGGGCCCAGAACACTGAAGCTTTCTTT. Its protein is CASSLDWTGAQNTEAFF.

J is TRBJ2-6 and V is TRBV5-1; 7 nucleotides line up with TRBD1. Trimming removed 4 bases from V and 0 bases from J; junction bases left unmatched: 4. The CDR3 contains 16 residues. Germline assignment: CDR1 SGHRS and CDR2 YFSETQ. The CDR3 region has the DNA TGCGCCAGCAGCCCAGGGGGTAGCTCTGGGGCCAACGTCCTGACTTTC. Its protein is CASSPGGSSGANVLTF.

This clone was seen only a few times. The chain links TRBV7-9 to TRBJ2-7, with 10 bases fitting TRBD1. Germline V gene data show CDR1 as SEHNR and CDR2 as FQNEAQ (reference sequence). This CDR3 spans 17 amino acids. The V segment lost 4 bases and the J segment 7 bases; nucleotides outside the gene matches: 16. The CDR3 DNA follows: TGTGCCAGCAGCTCACCACCTACGGGACAGGGGTTGGGTGAGCAGTACTTC. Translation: CASSSPPTGQGLGEQYF.

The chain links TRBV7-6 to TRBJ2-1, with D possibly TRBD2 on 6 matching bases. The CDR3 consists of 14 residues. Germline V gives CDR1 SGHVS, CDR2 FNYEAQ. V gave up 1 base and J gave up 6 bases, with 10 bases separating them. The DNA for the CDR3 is TGTGCCAGCAGCTTAGGCCGGGAGCTCAATGAGCAGTTCTTC. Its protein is CASSLGRELNEQFF.

CDR3 sequence: CASRSRGGMGDTQYF. In nucleotides, the CDR3 is TGTGCCAGCCGTTCTCGGGGGGGAATGGGAGATACGCAGTATTTT. This sequence joins TRBV3-1 (or the pseudogene TRBV3-2) and TRBJ2-3; 8 bases are a match to TRBD2. The CDR3 is made up of 15 amino acids. Germline V gene lookup returns CDR1 LGHDT and CDR2 YNNKEL (reference sequence). V lost 8 bases, J lost 5 bases, and 12 bases stayed unmatched.

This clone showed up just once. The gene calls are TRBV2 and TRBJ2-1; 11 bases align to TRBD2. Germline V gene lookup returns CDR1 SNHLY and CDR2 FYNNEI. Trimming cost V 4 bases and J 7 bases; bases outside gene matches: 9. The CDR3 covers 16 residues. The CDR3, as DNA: TGTGCCAGCAGTGTTTTAGCGGGGGGGCCTGGGAATGAGCAGTTCTTC. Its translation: CASSVLAGGPGNEQFF.

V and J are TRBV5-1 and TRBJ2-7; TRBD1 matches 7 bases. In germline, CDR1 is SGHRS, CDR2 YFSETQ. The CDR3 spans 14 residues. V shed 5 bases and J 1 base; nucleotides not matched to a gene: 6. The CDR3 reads CASSVDRQSYEQYF. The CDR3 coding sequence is TGCGCCAGCAGTGTGGACAGGCAGTCCTACGAGCAGTACTTC.

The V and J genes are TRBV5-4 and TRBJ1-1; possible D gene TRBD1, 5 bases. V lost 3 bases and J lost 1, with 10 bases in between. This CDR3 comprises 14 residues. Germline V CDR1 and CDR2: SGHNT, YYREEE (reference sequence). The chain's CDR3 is CASSWGLANTEAFF. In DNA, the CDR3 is TGTGCCAGCAGCTGGGGACTGGCGAACACTGAAGCTTTCTTT.

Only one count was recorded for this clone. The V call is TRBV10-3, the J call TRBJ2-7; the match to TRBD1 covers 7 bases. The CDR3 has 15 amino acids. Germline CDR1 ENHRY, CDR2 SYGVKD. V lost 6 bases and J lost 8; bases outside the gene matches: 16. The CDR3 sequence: CAIRAPSRQGVQQYF. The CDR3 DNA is TGTGCCATCAGGGCCCCCTCCCGACAGGGCGTCCAGCAGTACTTC.